The 29 T cell receptor beta chains below come from one sample, sequenced in a study of cytomegalovirus exposure and HLA in healthy donors. The PCR was carried out with 60 Vbeta primers and 13 Jbeta primers. The assay was immunoSEQ multiplex PCR, and TCRdb's table has in-frame clones only and misses some. The table has approximately 100,000 clones, roughly 79% seen once; the top ten hold approximately 7.7%. Material for sequencing was PBMCs. The receptors were gathered from a woman aged 45 to 65 in good health and CMV-seropositive.

CDR3: CASTGGGGGIGKEQYF. DNA of the CDR3: TGTGCCAGCACCGGCGGGGGCGGGGGAATCGGAAAGGAGCAGTACTTC. V gene TRBV2 combines with J gene TRBJ2-7; possibly TRBD2 for D (7 bases). The CDR3 runs 16 residues. Deletions cut 7 bases from V and 7 bases from J, with 26 bases between. Per the germline V gene, CDR1 is SNHLY and CDR2 is FYNNEI.

This clone was counted once. The chain employs TRBV21-1 and TRBJ1-3; the listed D gene, TRBD1, was not tested against the DNA. TRBV21-1 corresponds to a pseudogene. The CDR3 extends over 15 amino acids. CDR3 DNA: TGTGCCAGCAGCAAATCTAAGGACAGGGGAAACACCATATATTTT. It specifies CASSKSKDRGNTIYF.

The CDR3 DNA reads as TGCGCCAGCAGCCAAGAGCACCTATTATACGAGCAGTACTTC. Encoded protein: CASSQEHLLYEQYF. V usage is TRBV4-3 and J usage is TRBJ2-7, with D unresolved. Germline assignment: CDR1 LGHNA and CDR2 YSLEER. V shed 0 bases and J shed 4 bases, with 10 bases lying between them. This CDR3 has 14 residues.

The chain has TRBV5-1 and TRBJ2-1, with a tentative D call TRBD2 (6 bases). The CDR3 spans 14 residues. Germline CDR1 SGHRS, CDR2 YFSETQ. Trimming took off 0 bases at V and 5 bases at J, with 9 bases between the two ends. The CDR3 reads CASSLAGGDNEQFF. DNA of the CDR3: TGCGCCAGCAGCTTGGCCGGGGGTGACAATGAGCAGTTCTTC.

In the case of this clone: One junction end does not reproduce the germline sequence, and a read error may be involved. V usage is TRBV4-2 and J usage is TRBJ1-1; 7 bases align to TRBD1. The CDR3 spans 16 residues. The germline CDR1 and CDR2 sequences are LGHNA and YNFKEQ. CDR3 nucleotide sequence: TGTGCCAGCAGCCAAGAAGGAGGGGGCACGAACACTGAAGCTTCCTTT. The encoded protein is CASSQEGGGTNTEASF.

The chain combines TRBV7-9 with TRBJ2-1; 7 nucleotides align to TRBD2. CDR1 and CDR2 from the germline V gene are SEHNR and FQNEAQ (reference sequence). The CDR3 has 15 residues. After removal of 5 bases from V and 5 bases from J, the junction contained 9 bases not matched to a gene. The CDR3 protein is CASSRGALADNEQFF. DNA for the CDR3: TGTGCCAGCAGCCGCGGGGCCCTAGCGGACAATGAGCAGTTCTTC.

The J gene is TRBJ2-1, the V gene TRBV2, with a possible D match to TRBD2 (6 bases). There are 12 residues in the CDR3. With 5 bases removed from V and 12 bases from J, the gap between germline ends came to 14 bases. Germline-derived CDR1 and CDR2 are SNHLY and FYNNEI. CDR3 nucleotide sequence: TGTGCCAGCAGTTACACTCGGGGAGGGCAGTTCTTC. Amino acids: CASSYTRGGQFF.

This chain joins TRBV7-2 and TRBJ1-1; D may be TRBD1 (5 bases). The CDR3 covers 15 residues. Trimming removed 5 bases at V and 0 bases at J, with 13 bases between. Germline V gene lookup returns CDR1 SGHTA and CDR2 FQGNSA. CDR3 DNA: TGTGCCAGCAGCCCCCGACAGACTCTGAACACTGAAGCTTTCTTT. As protein: CASSPRQTLNTEAFF. The whole variable domain, filled in from reference TRBV7-2 and TRBJ1-1, reads GAGVSQSPSNKVTEKGKDVELRCDPISGHTALYWYRQSLGQGLEFLIYFQGNSAPDKSGLPSDRFSAERTGGSVSTLTIQRTQQEDSAVYLCASSPRQTLNTEAFFGQGTRLTVV.

The rearrangement links TRBV5-4 to TRBJ2-5; TRBD1 matches at 7 bases. The CDR3 covers 16 residues. V shed 3 bases and J 2 bases; nucleotides not matched to a gene: 10. CDR1 and CDR2 from the germline V gene are SGHNT and YYREEE (reference sequence). Here the CDR3 reads CASSSATGTGQETQYF. CDR3 coding DNA: TGTGCCAGCAGCTCCGCGACAGGGACGGGGCAAGAGACCCAGTACTTC.

This chain uses TRBV7-9 with TRBJ1-2; 7 nucleotides match TRBD1. With 3 bases clipped from V and 7 bases from J, the junction kept 5 bases outside the gene matches. The CDR3 has 13 amino acids. Germline CDR1 is SEHNR and CDR2 is FQNEAQ (reference sequence). The CDR3 DNA is TGTGCCAGCAGCTTCTCAGGGGGTAGTGGCTACACCTTC. Amino acid sequence: CASSFSGGSGYTF. The full variable domain, with the rest looked up from reference TRBV7-9 and TRBJ1-2, is DTGVSQNPRHKITKRGQNVTFRCDPISEHNRLYWYRQTLGQGPEFLTYFQNEAQLEKSRLLSDRFSAERPKGSFSTLEIQRTEQGDSAMYLCASSFSGGSGYTFGSGTRLTVV.

Here the CDR3 DNA reads TGTGCCAGCAGCTTAGACGGTCATAGCAATCAGCCCCAGCATTTT. This sequence encodes CASSLDGHSNQPQHF. The genes are TRBV7-8 and TRBJ1-5; D is undetermined. The CDR3 is made up of 15 amino acids. Deletions cut 1 base from V and 0 bases from J, with 7 bases between. Looked up from germline, CDR1 is SGHVS and CDR2 is FQNEAQ.

This chain joins TRBV7-2 and TRBJ1-1, with D possibly TRBD1 on 6 matching bases. The CDR3 extends over 14 amino acids. The V end lost 1 base, the J end lost 6 bases, and 12 bases lay between the germline ends. Per germline, CDR1 SGHTA and CDR2 FQGNSA. The CDR3 nucleotides read TGTGCCAGCAGCTTAGGAACAGGGTGGGCTGAAGCTTTCTTT. Translated: CASSLGTGWAEAFF.

The chain couples TRBV27 to TRBJ2-7; weak D call: TRBD1 (8 bases). CDR3 size: 15 residues. Germline assignment: CDR1 MNHEY and CDR2 SMNVEV (reference sequence). V lost 5 bases, J lost 2 bases, and 16 bases lay in between. The CDR3 sequence: CASSPTGAGAYEQYF. In DNA form, the CDR3 reads TGTGCCAGCAGTCCGACAGGGGCGGGGGCCTACGAGCAGTACTTC.

This clone was found a few times. The CDR3 reads CASSSASEGSRGYTF. The CDR3 bases are TGTGCCAGTAGTAGCGCGTCTGAGGGTTCGCGGGGCTACACCTTC. The chain recombines TRBV19 with TRBJ1-2; D remains unclear. The CDR3 has 15 residues. The ends were cut back, 4 bases at V and 8 bases at J, with 20 bases in the middle. Germline V gives CDR1 LNHDA, CDR2 SQIVND (reference sequence).

The V gene is TRBV6-5, the J gene TRBJ1-1; D is perhaps TRBD1 (5 bases). The V and J ends lost 7 bases and 1 base respectively, with 10 bases between them. CDR1 is MNHEY, CDR2 SVGAGI, per germline. This CDR3 is built from 13 residues. The CDR3 sequence is CASTGTTNTEAFF. As DNA, the CDR3 is TGTGCCAGCACGGGGACTACGAACACTGAAGCTTTCTTT.

This chain connects TRBV5-1 to TRBJ2-1; the match to TRBD2 covers 11 bases. This CDR3 spans 15 amino acids. Germline V gene lookup returns CDR1 SGHRS and CDR2 YFSETQ. V was clipped by 4 bases and J by 3 bases; unmatched bases: 3. In DNA form, the CDR3 reads TGCGCCAGCAGCCCACTAGCGGGGGACTACAATGAGCAGTTCTTC. Protein: CASSPLAGDYNEQFF.

Only one count was recorded for this clone. The CDR3 region has the DNA TGTGCCAGCAGCCCCTACACTTCACCGGGACAGGGGAACTATGGCTACACCTTC. Protein: CASSPYTSPGQGNYGYTF. J is TRBJ1-2 and V is TRBV5-5, with TRBD1 matching over 10 bases. Germline loops: CDR1 SGHKS, CDR2 YYEKEE (reference sequence). CDR3 length: 18 residues. Trimming at V came to 4 bases and at J to 2 bases, leaving 14 bases not matched to a gene.

The chain uses TRBV7-8 and TRBJ2-5; 9 bases line up with TRBD1. The trim removed 5 bases at V and 4 bases at J, leaving 8 bases unmatched. The CDR3 length is 15 residues. In germline, CDR1 is SGHVS, CDR2 FQNEAQ. The CDR3 DNA sequence: TGTGCCAGCAGCGCGCCGGGACAGGGTCTAGAGACCCAGTACTTC. This sequence encodes CASSAPGQGLETQYF.

The CDR3 DNA sequence: TGTGCCAGCAGCTCCGACACGGTCGGCTACACCTTC. Amino acid sequence: CASSSDTVGYTF. The chain recombines TRBV7-2 with TRBJ1-2, with D unclear. Germline V lookup: CDR1 SGHTA, CDR2 FQGNSA. V lost 4 bases and J lost 8, with 11 bases in between. The CDR3 contains 12 residues.

This clone has a single count. This chain links TRBV19 with TRBJ2-6, with a weak D call TRBD1 (6 bases). Deletions cut 4 bases from V and 1 base from J, with 17 bases between. CDR1 LNHDA and CDR2 SQIVND come from the germline V gene (reference sequence). The CDR3 totals 18 residues. The chain's CDR3 is CASSSRLTGWSGANVLTF. DNA for the CDR3: TGTGCCAGTAGTAGTCGGCTGACAGGTTGGTCTGGGGCCAACGTCCTGACTTTC. Supplemented by reference TRBV19 and TRBJ2-6, the full variable domain reads DGGITQSPKYLFRKEGQNVTLSCEQNLNHDAMYWYRQDPGQGLRLIYYSQIVNDFQKGDIAEGYSVSREKKESFPLTVTSAQKNPTAFYLCASSSRLTGWSGANVLTFGAGSRLTVL.

This clone was counted between two and nine times. The V gene is TRBV7-2, the J gene TRBJ1-2; TRBD1 aligns across 7 bases. This CDR3 has 13 amino acids. With 0 bases clipped from V and 8 bases from J, the junction kept 3 bases outside the gene matches. The germline V gene encodes CDR1 SGHTA and CDR2 FQGNSA. CDR3 residues: CASSLAGGDGYTF. CDR3 nucleotides: TGTGCCAGCAGCTTAGCAGGGGGCGACGGCTACACCTTC.

CDR3 nucleotide sequence: TGTGCCAGCAGTCCCGTGGACAGTCCACTTGAAGCTTTCTTT. It specifies CASSPVDSPLEAFF. V usage is TRBV9 and J usage is TRBJ1-1; perhaps TRBD1 as D (6 bases). The CDR3 is 14 residues long. Looked up from germline, CDR1 is SGDLS and CDR2 is YYNGEE. Deletions cut 5 bases from V and 7 bases from J, with 18 bases between.

This clone has just one count. The rearrangement joins TRBV4-3 to TRBJ2-1, with TRBD2 identical over 10 bases. The CDR3 runs 17 residues. CDR1 is LGHNA and CDR2 is YSLEER in the germline V gene. V dropped 0 bases and J dropped 5; count of bases not matched to a gene: 7. CDR3 nucleotides: TGCGCCAGCAGCCAAGATCGGTATAGCGGGGGGAACAATGAGCAGTTCTTC. This sequence encodes CASSQDRYSGGNNEQFF.

The rearrangement joins TRBV7-9 to TRBJ2-5, with 10 bases matching TRBD2. The V segment lost 2 bases and the J segment 5 bases; nucleotides outside the gene matches: 11. Germline V gives CDR1 SEHNR, CDR2 FQNEAQ (reference sequence). The CDR3 length is 17 residues. The CDR3: CASSLSRLAGGSETQYF. CDR3 nucleotide sequence: TGTGCCAGCAGCTTATCACGACTAGCGGGTGGGTCTGAGACCCAGTACTTC.

J is TRBJ2-3 and V is TRBV9; D gene ambiguous. Deletions cut 0 bases from V and 6 bases from J, with 11 bases between. The CDR3 sequence is 14 residues long. Germline V gene lookup returns CDR1 SGDLS and CDR2 YYNGEE. In DNA, the CDR3 is TGTGCCAGCAGCGTAGCTCGTTCCGGGGATACGCAGTATTTT. This gives the protein CASSVARSGDTQYF.

The V and J genes are TRBV5-4 and TRBJ2-5; 12 bases are a match to TRBD1. The CDR3 is made up of 17 amino acids. Unmatched junction bases numbered 13, after V lost 5 bases and J lost 5 bases. Germline loops: CDR1 SGHNT, CDR2 YYREEE (reference sequence). Written as DNA, the CDR3 is TGTGCCAGCAGGACCACTCCCGGGACAGGGGGCGGGGAGACCCAGTACTTC. Its protein product is CASRTTPGTGGGETQYF.

The chain carries TRBV7-6 and TRBJ2-2; 7 bases map to TRBD2. Germline V lookup: CDR1 SGHVS, CDR2 FNYEAQ. This CDR3 region has 15 residues. Trimming took 2 bases from V and 4 from J; bases not matched to a gene: 4. The CDR3 bases are TGTGCCAGCAGCTTATCACTAGCGAGCACCGGGGAGCTGTTTTTT. Its protein is CASSLSLASTGELFF.

This clone was picked up a small number of times. The chain recombines TRBV5-6 with TRBJ2-1, with D possibly matching TRBD2 (7 bases). The germline gives CDR1 SGHDT, CDR2 YYEEEE. V was clipped by 4 bases and J by 9 bases, with 14 bases between them. The length of the CDR3 is 13 residues. CDR3 coding DNA: TGTGCCAGCAGCCTTTGGGGGGGCGTTGAGCAGTTCTTC. It translates to CASSLWGGVEQFF.

This chain links TRBV5-1 with TRBJ2-7; D is perhaps TRBD1 (6 bases). The CDR3 consists of 14 residues. Per the germline V gene, CDR1 is SGHRS and CDR2 is YFSETQ. V lost 0 bases to trimming and J lost 3 bases, with 10 bases between them. The CDR3 DNA is TGCGCCAGCAGCTTGGCTGGGGGCCTCTACGAGCAGTACTTC. Translated, it gives CASSLAGGLYEQYF.